Listed below are T cell receptor beta chains from one sample, sequenced in a study of OX40 agonist ivuxolimab in advanced cancers. The protocol was immunoSEQ multiplex PCR, while the TCRdb copy is restricted to in-frame clones and leaves out a portion. The sample contains over 50,000 clones, 89% of which appear only once. Specimen: CD4+ or CD8+ T cells sorted from blood, collected in a trial of the OX40 agonist ivuxolimab. All receptors derive from an adult with an advanced solid tumor such as melanoma, head and neck, liver or kidney cancer. The CDR3 runs from the conserved cysteine through the conserved F or W. The D gene is left open where the match is weak. Some rows mark clone size as missing; the rest say once, few, many or name a class of expanded clone.

TRBV19	NA	NA	TRBJ2-3	CASSMSGRDTQYF
TRBV11-3	NA	NA	TRBJ2-7	CASSLAHRTYEQYF
TRBV4-3	TRBD2	NA	TRBJ2-3	CASSQASKTSGPRTDTQYF
TRBV11-2	NA	once	TRBJ1-1	CASSLVVRMNTEAFF
TRBV28	NA	NA	TRBJ2-7	CASSLGRPRYEQYF
TRBV6-1	NA	NA	TRBJ1-2	CASSAIGPTF
TRBV29-1	TRBD2	NA	TRBJ2-1	CSVDGGRAAYNEQFF
TRBV7-9	NA	NA	TRBJ2-1	CASSFGGANEQFF
TRBV28	NA	NA	TRBJ1-5	CASSLTGVGQPQHF
TRBV19	NA	NA	TRBJ1-1	CASSAERAQTRAFF
TRBV28	TRBD2	NA	TRBJ2-7	CASRKREGGIYEQYF
TRBV9	NA	NA	TRBJ1-2	CASSQGPNPIYGYTF
TRBV5-1	NA	NA	TRBJ2-3	CASSSDSTDTQYF
TRBV6-5	NA	NA	TRBJ2-1	CASSSPFAGYNEQFF
TRBV27	TRBD2	NA	TRBJ2-1	CASSSFGTNNEQFF
TRBV5-8	TRBD1	NA	TRBJ1-1	CASSPRDRGAKGAEAFF
TRBV10-2	NA	NA	TRBJ1-4	CASSELAEATNEKLFF
TRBV27	NA	NA	TRBJ2-7	CASSLSRQTSYEQYF
TRBV7-6	NA	NA	TRBJ1-1	CASSLGEETEAFF
TRBV6-5	NA	NA	TRBJ2-5	CASSSTGQETQYF
TRBV27	TRBD1	NA	TRBJ1-2	CASSPSTGGVNYGYTF
TRBV4-2	TRBD2	NA	TRBJ2-1	CASSQEASVAGASGGSSNEQFF
TRBV6-6	TRBD2	NA	TRBJ2-2	CASSYSSSGSTGELFF
TRBV6-5	TRBD2	NA	TRBJ2-7	CASWREGAYEQYF
TRBV27	TRBD2	NA	TRBJ2-3	CASSFFSGRAPDTQYF
TRBV9	NA	NA	TRBJ2-3	CASSVDGGTTDTQYF
TRBV15	NA	NA	TRBJ2-2	CATSPYGAGELFF
TRBV28	NA	NA	TRBJ2-7	CASRGIYEQYF
TRBV4-1	NA	NA	TRBJ1-1	CASSWGGTEAFF
TRBV9	NA	NA	TRBJ2-1	CASSVGQSSYNEQFF
TRBV10-1	TRBD2	NA	TRBJ2-2	CASSGVAGGPHTGELFF
TRBV7-8	TRBD2	once	TRBJ2-7	CASSSGLAGVSYEQYF
TRBV6-1	TRBD1	few	TRBJ1-4	CASSEGQGNEKLFF